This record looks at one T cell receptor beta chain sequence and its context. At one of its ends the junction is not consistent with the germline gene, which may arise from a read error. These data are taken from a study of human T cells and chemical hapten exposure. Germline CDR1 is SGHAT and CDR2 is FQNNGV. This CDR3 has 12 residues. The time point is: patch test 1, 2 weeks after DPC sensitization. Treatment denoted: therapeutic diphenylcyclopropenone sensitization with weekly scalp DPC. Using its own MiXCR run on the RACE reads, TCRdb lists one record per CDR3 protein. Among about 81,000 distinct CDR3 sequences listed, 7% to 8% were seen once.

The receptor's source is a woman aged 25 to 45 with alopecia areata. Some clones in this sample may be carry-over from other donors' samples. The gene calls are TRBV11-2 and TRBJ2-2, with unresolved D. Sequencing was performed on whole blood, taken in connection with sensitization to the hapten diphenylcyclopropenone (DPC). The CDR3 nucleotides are TGTGTCAGCAGAACGAACACCGGGGAGCTGTTTTTT. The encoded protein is CVSRTNTGELFF.